These 7 T cell receptor beta chains were sequenced from one sample in a study of graft-versus-host responses after intestinal transplantation. The table came from immunoSEQ multiplex PCR; TCRdb's copy has only in-frame clones and leaves some out. The sample contains roughly 99,000 clones, more than 70% of which appear only once. Specimen: PBMCs, collected 255 days after intestinal transplant. The receptors here all came from a human patient who received an intestinal transplant, so some T cells may come from the graft donor.

The CDR3 DNA reads TGTGCCAGCAGCCGGACCGCTAGCTCCTATAATTCACCCCTCCACTTT. Its protein product is CASSRTASSYNSPLHF. The J gene is TRBJ1-6, the V gene TRBV7-9; D not resolved. CDR3 size: 16 residues. V lost 5 bases, J lost 0 bases, and 11 bases lay in between. The germline V gene encodes CDR1 SEHNR and CDR2 FQNEAQ (reference sequence).

CDR3 bases: TGTGCCAGCAGTGTCAGGACAGGCGGAGGCTACGAGCAGTACTTC. Amino acids: CASSVRTGGGYEQYF. The chain combines TRBV6-5 with TRBJ2-7, with TRBD1 identical over 7 bases. Losses at the gene ends were 5 bases for V and 3 bases for J; bases not matched to a gene: 10. The CDR3 is 15 amino acids. Germline V gene lookup returns CDR1 MNHEY and CDR2 SVGAGI.

V and J are TRBV6-6 and TRBJ2-3; D not resolved. Germline V CDR1 and CDR2: MNHNY, SVGAGI (reference sequence). The V end lost 2 bases, the J end lost 3 bases, and 9 bases lay between the germline ends. This CDR3 is 14 amino acids long. The CDR3 DNA reads as TGTGCCAGCAGTTACCGTGTTGAAACAGATACGCAGTATTTT. As protein: CASSYRVETDTQYF.

The chain is built from TRBV19 and TRBJ1-5; 10 bases line up with TRBD1. There are 17 residues in the CDR3. Trimming removed 2 bases from V and 2 bases from J; junction bases left unmatched: 6. CDR1 LNHDA and CDR2 SQIVND come from the germline V gene (reference sequence). The CDR3 nucleotides are TGTGCCAGTAGTATAAGGACAGGGGGAGGTGGCAATCAGCCCCAGCATTTT. Translation gives CASSIRTGGGGNQPQHF.

The J gene is TRBJ1-5, the V gene TRBV9; 7 bases match TRBD1. V shed 3 bases, J shed 3 bases, and the junction held 3 bases outside the gene matches. The CDR3 loop spans 14 amino acids. CDR1 is SGDLS, CDR2 YYNGEE, per germline. CDR3 in amino acids: CASSETGLNQPQHF. Here the CDR3 DNA reads TGTGCCAGCAGCGAGACAGGGCTCAATCAGCCCCAGCATTTT. The variable domain in full, with the rest retrieved from reference TRBV9 and TRBJ1-5, is DSGVTQTPKHLITATGQRVTLRCSPRSGDLSVYWYQQSLDQGLQFLIQYYNGEERAKGNILERFSAQQFPDLHSELNLSSLELGDSALYFCASSETGLNQPQHFGDGTRLSIL.

V and J are TRBV4-1 and TRBJ2-7; D tentatively fits TRBD1 or TRBD2 (6 bases each). The germline V gene has CDR1 MGHRA and CDR2 YSYEKL. The V and J ends lost 3 bases and 2 bases respectively, with 14 bases between them. This CDR3 is built from 15 residues. The DNA of the CDR3 is TGCGCCAGCAGCCAGGGGTGGGGGGCTACCTACGAGCAGTACGTC. It encodes CASSQGWGATYEQYV.

This clone was recorded a few times. The J gene is TRBJ2-3, the V gene TRBV6-4; 7 bases match TRBD1. The CDR3 runs 14 residues. J was trimmed by 3 bases and V by 0 bases; bases with no gene match: 0. From germline, CDR1 is MRHNA and CDR2 SNTAGT. The CDR3 nucleotides are TGTGCCAGCAGTGACTCGACAGGGACAGATACGCAGTATTTT. It translates to CASSDSTGTDTQYF.